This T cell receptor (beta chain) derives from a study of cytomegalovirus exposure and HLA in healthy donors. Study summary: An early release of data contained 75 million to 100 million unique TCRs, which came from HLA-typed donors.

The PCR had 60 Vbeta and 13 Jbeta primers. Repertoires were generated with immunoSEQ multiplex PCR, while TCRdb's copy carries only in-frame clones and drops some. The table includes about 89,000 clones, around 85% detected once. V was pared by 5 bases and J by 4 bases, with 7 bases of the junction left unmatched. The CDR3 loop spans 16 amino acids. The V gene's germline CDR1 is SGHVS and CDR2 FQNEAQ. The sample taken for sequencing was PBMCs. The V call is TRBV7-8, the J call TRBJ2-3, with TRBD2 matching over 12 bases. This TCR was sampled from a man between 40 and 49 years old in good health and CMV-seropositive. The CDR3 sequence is CASSITSGGIPDTQYF. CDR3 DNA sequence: TGTGCCAGCAGCATCACTAGCGGGGGGATCCCAGATACGCAGTATTTT.